This T cell receptor beta chain was captured in a study of cytomegalovirus exposure and HLA in healthy donors (dated by TCRdb to 2015 to 2018). About the full investigation: An earlier analysis of approximately 550 of the donors reported approximately 300 Gb of sequence data and roughly 110 million unique TCR beta sequences from about 179 million T cells. Roughly 300 gigabases of sequencing data and approximately 85 million unique TCR sequences were included in an early release covering 550 to 650 HLA-typed donors. A separate validation cohort of some 130 different subjects was used in addition to the roughly 620-subject first cohort. Because of strong linkage in the cohort, 4 to 6 DR-DQ haplotypes were treated as single units for association and clustering. Donor age, sex, ethnicity and CMV serostatus were collected together with the repertoire data. An earlier analysis of approximately 640 of the donors applied high-throughput TCR beta sequencing to assess whether each TCR beta V gene segment acted as functional or pseudogenic. Among the roughly 400 genotyped donors, around 81% belonged to the genetic ancestry cluster associated with self-reported Caucasian donors. A later genetic analysis used genome-wide SNP genotypes for about three fifths of the roughly 700 donors, treating that subset as a discovery cohort. In a later analysis, previously published TCR beta repertoires from 550 to 700 donors were re-analyzed and high-resolution HLA genotyping was added so that TCR occurrence patterns could be studied. HLA typing included class I and class II loci at four-digit resolution. Every repertoire in the discovery cohort had been generated on one and the same sequencing platform. The study profiled the T cell repertoires of under 850 subjects by immunosequencing and related them to cytomegalovirus serostatus. The study aimed to test whether cataloging public T cell receptors could reveal signatures of past pathogen exposure. In the later analysis, no new phenotypic data were used to find candidate immune exposures; instead, reliance was placed on TCR beta sequences and their occurrence across donors. Typing coverage varied by locus: about 620-640 donors for A, B, C, DRB1 and DQB1; 522 for DQA1; nearly 610 for DPA1; roughly 470 for DPB1. High-throughput TCR immunosequencing, statistical association of individual TCRs with disease status, and machine learning were combined to predict cytomegalovirus infection status. Across 398 genotyped donors of the cohort, an average of about 240,000 unique TCR beta nucleotide sequences per donor were sequenced, and about a sixth of those sequences were non-productive.

Here is what the overall study found, with its caveats: In a later analysis, the rate of TCR association differed among HLA loci, with DRB1 alleles having the most associated TCRs and HLA-C alleles having the fewest. Because counts were too low, more than 15 rarely observed V segments, including chromosome 9 orphons, were excluded from the earlier analysis of about 500 of the donors. Immune exposure information for the cohort was limited to CMV serostatus. The cohort was sequenced for TCR beta chains only, and without alpha or paired-chain data the features that could be detected were limited. Compared with the roughly 700-donor mean, donors in an Asian-associated ancestry cluster had fewer N-insertions in productive TCRs, according to a later genetic analysis. In vitro tests confirmed that a few of the cytomegalovirus-associated TCR beta chains recognize cytomegalovirus antigens. A further reported finding was that TCR beta sequences accurately predicted the HLA-A and HLA-B alleles for most subjects in the first cohort. The classifier was reported to diagnose cytomegalovirus status with high specificity and sensitivity in both the original and validation cohorts. Because HLA typing was unavailable for some donors at each locus, only the typed subset was used in association tests. A later analysis reported that several top co-occurrence clusters appeared linked to parvovirus B19, influenza, CMV and Epstein-Barr virus. When HLA alleles, especially DR and DQ, strongly co-occurred, TCR associations were difficult to assign to individual alleles. A cluster of highly shared sequence variants was judged likely to represent a technical artifact of the sequencing pipeline. In an earlier analysis of more than 500 of the donors, most TCR beta V segments appeared in productive rearrangements about 90% or about 30% of the time, broadly matching IMGT annotations. Correlated functional status among segregating V segments might be attributable to linkage disequilibrium, but an unknown experimental factor could not be ruled out. In a later analysis, HLA-associated TCR beta chains were found to be more clonally expanded and to have lower generation probabilities than equally common non-associated chains. In a later genetic analysis, a missense DCLRE1C variant was associated with V-gene and J-gene trimming of TCR beta chains, and the association was replicated in an independent cohort. A later analysis associated 15,000 to 20,000 TCR beta sequences with specific HLA alleles at a false discovery rate of 0.05. A later analysis found that most CMV-associated TCR beta chains appeared HLA-restricted, with HLA associations seemingly driven largely by CMV exposure. Because the 87-base-pair reads could not distinguish some IMGT-functional V segments, including TRBV6-2 and TRBV6-3, those segments were excluded. In the study, 150 to 200 TCR beta chains were listed as associated with cytomegalovirus. The authors suggested that the approach could potentially be generalized to other disease states and immunological phenotypes. Most TCR sequences were observed very rarely across donors, whereas some public TCRs were present in many individuals. Roughly uniform sequencing depth across donors was assumed in presence/absence analyses, although this assumption may not hold.

The cohort was made up of about 670 healthy bone marrow donors. At the time of sampling, all cohort members were nominally healthy, though unrecorded immune exposures were likely present. The donor was CMV seropositive and was included in the group of some 290 seropositive cohort members. A peripheral blood sample was provided by each donor, and peripheral blood mononuclear cells were used for TCR beta sequencing. Genomic DNA was extracted from the blood cell samples with the Qiagen DNeasy Blood Extraction Kit. CDR1 GTSNPN and CDR2 SVGIG are derived from the germline V gene (reference sequence). V lost 0 bases and J lost 1 base; the stretch between them is 13 bases long. Its CDR3 holds 17 amino acids, cysteine through phenylalanine. The retained sequence is limited to the CDR3, 51 bases, with the frame set at the first base. Concerning this clone itself: No cognate antigen has been identified for it. It has no much larger one-base neighbor in the sample; base qualities were not kept.

Receptor libraries were prepared by the immunoSEQ multiplex PCR assay. For the multiplex PCR, a mixture combining 60 forward primers for TCR Vbeta segments and 13 reverse primers for TCR Jbeta segments was used. The CDR3 region of rearranged TCR beta genes was amplified from genomic DNA with a multiplex PCR assay. Amplified TCR beta libraries were sequenced as 87-base-pair reads on the Illumina HiSeq System. For the original study's pipeline: In a later analysis, some 80 million unique TCR beta chains were counted across the 650 to 700 repertoires, and roughly 9.9 million of these chains were shared by at least two donors. To remove PCR and sequencing errors, raw reads were error-corrected and collapsed into unique sequences using a nearest-neighbor algorithm that merged closely related sequences. V, D and J gene segments were assigned by aligning CDR3 sequences to IMGT reference sequences. For a sequence to be retained, at least a six-nucleotide match to both a V gene segment and a J gene segment was required. A rearrangement was called productive if the CDR3 had no stop codons and remained in frame with V and J, and every other rearrangement was called non-productive. Following IMGT convention, CDR3 was defined as the stretch from the second conserved V-encoded cysteine to the conserved J-encoded phenylalanine. Sequences without an unambiguous match to a single V gene segment were excluded from the earlier analysis of several hundred of the donors. In an earlier analysis of approximately 590 of the donors, V segments were called functional above 56.7% productive rearrangements and were called segregating when the between-donor standard deviation exceeded 5%. A statistical classification framework was developed to diagnose cytomegalovirus status using the catalog of TCR beta chain sequences. In a later analysis, V and J genes were assigned by comparing TCR nucleotide sequences against IMGT/GENE-DB human TR gene sequences. A later analysis assigned CDR3 sequences and most-parsimonious VDJ recombination scenarios with the TCRdist pipeline. A later analysis defined each TCR beta chain by its CDR3 amino acid sequence plus V-gene family, and excluded reads lacking a unique V-gene family. In a later analysis, 500 to 700 highly shared, low-generation-probability nucleotide sequences were removed to address suspected cross-contamination and a sequencing artifact. In a later analysis, a clonal expansion index for each public chain was calculated from normalized within-repertoire ranks of inferred template counts. A later analysis computed generation probabilities with a VDJ recombination model fitted to out-of-frame rearrangements, and checked the results against IGoR. In a later analysis, hypergeometric tests were used to score TCR-TCR, TCR-HLA and TCR-CMV co-occurrence, with a repertoire-size bias correction applied to TCR pairs. In a later analysis, false discovery rates were estimated by permuting HLA or CMV assignments 20 times. A later analysis grouped co-occurring TCRs with DBSCAN, adding TCRdist sequence similarity when clustering within HLA-allele-positive subsets. Repertoires with fewer than 30,000 or more than 120,000 public chains, plus five repertoires with anomalous nucleotide sharing, were excluded from co-occurrence clustering. The table comes from immuneACCESS by way of TCRdb, which keeps in-frame sequences with V and J called. Part of the clones is missing from these tables; in studies checked, under half for an unresolved V gene and the rest for unknown reasons. The V and J calls and the clone size are those of that table, but D and trimming were determined from the DNA. In all, the sample holds about 110,000 clones, and 70% to 80% of those were seen once. Of the sample, around 3% falls within the top ten clones.

The sequence was collected from a woman aged 18 to 35 in good health and CMV-seropositive. The rearrangement joined TRBV30 to TRBJ2-6, and the D gene may be TRBD2, 6 bases matching. The sequenced sample was PBMCs. The CDR3 in this case is CAWSVRTGGSGANVLTF. In nucleotide form, the sequence is TGTGCCTGGAGTGTACGGACTGGAGGGTCTGGGGCCAACGTCCTGACTTTC.